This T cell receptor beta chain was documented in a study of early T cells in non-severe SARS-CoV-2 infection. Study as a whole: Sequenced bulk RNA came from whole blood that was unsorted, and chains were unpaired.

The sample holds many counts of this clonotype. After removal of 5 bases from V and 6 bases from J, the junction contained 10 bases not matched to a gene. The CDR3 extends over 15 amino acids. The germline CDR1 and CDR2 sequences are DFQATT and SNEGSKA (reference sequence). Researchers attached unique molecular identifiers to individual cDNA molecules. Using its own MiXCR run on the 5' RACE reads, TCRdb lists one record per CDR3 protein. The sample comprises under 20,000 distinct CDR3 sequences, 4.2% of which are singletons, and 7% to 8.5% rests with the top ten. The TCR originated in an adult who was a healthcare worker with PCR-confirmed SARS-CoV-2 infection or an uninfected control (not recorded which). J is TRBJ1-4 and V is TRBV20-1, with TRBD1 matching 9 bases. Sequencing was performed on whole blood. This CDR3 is CSAQAGGTGYEKLFF. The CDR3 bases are TGCAGTGCTCAGGCTGGCGGGACAGGGTATGAAAAACTGTTTTTT.